This T cell receptor (beta chain) was recovered during a study of cytomegalovirus exposure and HLA in healthy donors. Findings and limits, study-wide: Most TCR sequences proved rare, with some public TCRs found in many donors. The authors considered a cluster of highly shared sequence variants likely to be a sequencing artifact.

Researchers ran the PCR with 60 Vbeta and 13 Jbeta primers. Sequenced by immunoSEQ multiplex PCR; TCRdb stores in-frame clones only, minus some. The sample carries 150,000 to 200,000 clones, about 70% recorded once. The germline gives CDR1 KGHSH, CDR2 LQKENI. V dropped 6 bases and J dropped 1; count of bases not matched to a gene: 10. The CDR3 sequence is 16 residues long. Samples came from healthy bone marrow donors. Of note for this clone: No antigen is known for it.

The TCR was taken from a man younger than 40 in good health and CMV-seropositive. The sequencing input was PBMCs. The chain combines TRBV18 with TRBJ1-1, with 8 bases identical to TRBD1. The CDR3 spells CASSKTQDRENTEAFF. The CDR3 DNA sequence: TGTGCCAGCTCGAAAACCCAGGACAGGGAGAACACTGAAGCTTTCTTT.